Presented here are 3 T cell receptor beta chains from one specimen sequenced in a study of chemoradiotherapy in HPV16-positive cancers. Using immunoSEQ multiplex PCR, the repertoire was profiled, and TCRdb retains in-frame clones only, with some absent. This repertoire shows under 30,000 clones, less than 95% found once; its top ten account for 2.5% to 3%. Sample acquisition took place from a patient who underwent chemoradiotherapy. These receptors originate from a human donor with HPV-associated anogenital cancer.

In its sample, this clone was seen once. The genes are TRBV4-1 and TRBJ1-1; D uncertain. This CDR3 contains 14 residues. Trimming left V 4 bases short and J 1 base short, with 10 bases between. The germline V gene has CDR1 MGHRA and CDR2 YSYEKL. In nucleotides, the CDR3 is TGCGCCAGCAGCCTCGGTCCCCAGAACACTGAAGCTTTCTTT. Protein product: CASSLGPQNTEAFF.

This clone has only one observation. The chain uses TRBV7-7 and TRBJ2-5; 7 nucleotides agree with TRBD1. From germline, CDR1 is SSHAT and CDR2 FNYEAQ (reference sequence). This CDR3 has 15 residues. Trimming removed 2 bases from V and 2 bases from J; junction bases left unmatched: 5. For the CDR3, the DNA is TGTGCCAGCAGCTTATCCTCGACAGGGCAAGAGACCCAGTACTTC. Its translation is CASSLSSTGQETQYF.

CDR3 bases: TGTGCCAGCAGCCAAAGCTCCGGGAAGGGAGATAGCACCATATATTTT. Translating it yields CASSQSSGKGDSTIYF. The chain joins TRBV16 to TRBJ1-3; unclear D gene. The CDR3 length is 16 residues. Trimming cost V 2 bases and J 9 bases, with 20 bases left between them. The germline V gene has CDR1 KGHSY and CDR2 FQNENV.